This T cell receptor beta chain was profiled in a study of shared clonotypes between healthy human individuals (dated by TCRdb to 2018 to 2021). Study-wide context: The cohort included three men and two women between 18 and 49 years of age. Between about 0.8 and 9 billion PBMCs per donor were obtained by leukapheresis. Per donor, three plates each were used for CD4 naive and CD4 memory, two for CD8 naive, and one for CD8 memory. The study deeply sequenced blood TCR repertoires of about 5 healthy adults to estimate repertoire size and the extent of clonotype sharing between individuals. Different laboratories and diverse techniques were used to prepare libraries and sequence TCR repertoires, to increase sequencing depth and limit assay-specific biases.

As regards this clone: Its antigen target is currently unknown. No per-base quality is available; no much larger clone lies one base away.

The donors were healthy, HIV-negative adults with no recently reported acute infections or vaccinations. All donors were Caucasian adults living in Nashville, Tennessee, USA. Magnetic negative selection was used to enrich CD4+ T cells, after which naive cells were positively selected on CD45RA and the negative fraction became the memory subset. Blood was obtained by leukapheresis, after which PBMCs were separated by Ficoll-Histopaque density gradient centrifugation and cryopreserved in liquid nitrogen vapor phase. Purity and quantity of every magnetically sorted T cell population were checked by analytical flow cytometry. Each sorted fraction had its genomic DNA isolated and then quantified by UV absorbance on a Nanodrop 2000c. The germline V gene specifies SGHRS as CDR1 and YFSETQ as CDR2. V is cut by 4 bases and J by 0 bases, and the space between the germline ends is 15 bases. The CDR3 runs 16 amino acids, cysteine and phenylalanine included. Only the CDR3 DNA is retained, 48 bases long and in frame from the first base.

What the research found in general, with its limitations: Sharing across a few donors was observed for approximately 5% of naive CD4, about 3.2% of naive CD8, 2% to 2.5% of memory CD4, and about 0.4% of memory CD8 clonotypes. Sampling was restricted to blood, and TCR repertoires in tissues likely differ from the TCR repertoires found in blood. Clonotypes shared by all four sorted-subset donors showed higher generation probabilities than non-shared clonotypes. Naive subsets generally had larger estimated clonotype richness than memory subsets did. Pairwise subsampling led to the expectation that sequencing depth would affect the degree of clonotype sharing among donors. Because the study included a small number of donors, the genetic and exposure-history diversity represented was limited. Rarefaction of sorted-subset datasets indicated incomplete sequencing despite the large sequencing depth.

Using the deep immunoSEQ assay, TCR CDR3 regions were amplified from genomic DNA by multiplex PCR. For each cell subset, the extracted genomic DNA was distributed evenly across all wells of several immunoSEQ 96-well plates, and each plate served as one replicate. For sorted subsets, roughly 200 ng of genomic DNA, equivalent to tens of thousands of T cell genomes, went into each replicate PCR. The purified libraries were quantified using a Qubit 3.0 fluorometer, sized with a Bioanalyzer 2100, and then quantified again using the KAPA Library Quantification kit. Each immunoSEQ 96-well plate was sequenced on its own single-read 150-cycle Illumina NextSeq 550 flow cell. The authors' analysis ran thus. Because the immunoSEQ output included only junctional sequences and no quality scores, the filtering could not be the same as the filtering used for full-length reads. Sequences were annotated with PyIR, a Python wrapper for IgBLAST v1.9, using IMGT germline references to assign V/J genes and CDR3. Reads were filtered out if the reads had weak V/J assignments (E-value above 1e-6), no CDR3, stop codons, out-of-frame junctions, or ambiguous translated residues. V3J clonotypes were defined as sequences sharing the same inferred V gene, J gene, and CDR3 amino acid sequence. To compute the percentage overlap between repertoires, the number of shared unique clonotypes was divided by the size of the smaller repertoire. Repertoire richness was assessed with RTK rarefaction, the Chao1 estimator, and Recon v2.1 estimates of unobserved clonotypes. Generation probabilities were computed with OLGA for all TCRbeta clonotypes obtained by the gDNA method from several donors. Sourced from immuneACCESS, this table was stored by TCRdb with only in-frame sequences that have V and J called. A share of the clones is absent; for the studies checked, an unresolved V gene accounts for under half, and the remainder has no known explanation. V and J calls plus clone size are reproduced from that table; the DNA served to infer D and trimming. This sample has about 960,000 clones in its table, and less than 85% of those were observed once. Approximately 1.5% of the sample is held by the ten biggest clonotypes.

The material sequenced was memory CD4+ T cells sorted from blood. In light of the paper, this sample's cell subset or site label describes: CD45RA-negative fraction. This TCR came from a young man in good health. The chain is assembled from TRBV5-1 and TRBJ2-3, with the D assignment possibly TRBD1 or TRBD2, given 5 matching bases for each. The bases read TGCGCCAGCAGCCCCGGGACCCATTCTAGCACAGATACGCAGTATTTT. This is translated as CASSPGTHSSTDTQYF.